The 10 T cell receptor beta chains below were found in one sample sequenced in a study of T cells in Graves' hyperthyroidism and ophthalmopathy. Amplification yielded TCR beta CDR3 regions, with RNA transcripts as the source. The TCR CDR3 first-round RT-PCR relied on the HTBI primer set. TCRdb redid the calling of the multiplex PCR reads with MiXCR, one entry per CDR3 protein. The table records 500,000 to 650,000 distinct CDR3 sequences, about 14% of them present only once. Specimen: blood. Every receptor here comes from a woman aged 50 to 60 with Graves' ophthalmopathy.

The CDR3 coding sequence is TGTGCCAGCAGTTTAAACAGCGGTGAGCAGTTCTTC. It is translated as CASSLNSGEQFF. The J gene is TRBJ2-1, the V gene TRBV28; perhaps TRBD2 as D (5 bases). The length of the CDR3 is 12 residues. Germline-derived CDR1 and CDR2 are MDHEN and SYDVKM. Trimming took 2 bases from V and 9 from J, leaving 8 bases between them.

This clonotype was seen a few times. The chain joins TRBV28 to TRBJ1-1, with 8 positions matching TRBD1. The CDR3 spans 15 residues. CDR1 and CDR2 from the germline V gene are MDHEN and SYDVKM. J gave up 4 bases and V 2 bases, and 6 bases lay outside the gene matches. The CDR3 here is CASSLPSGGVTEAFF. In nucleotides, the CDR3 is TGTGCCAGCAGTTTACCCTCAGGGGGCGTCACTGAAGCTTTCTTT.

This clonotype came up many times. The genes are TRBV3-1 and TRBJ2-5; 10 bases are shared with TRBD2. The CDR3 consists of 17 residues. The V and J ends lost 1 base and 5 bases, in that order; junction bases with no gene match: 10. Germline V gene data show CDR1 as LGHDT and CDR2 as YNNKEL (reference sequence). CDR3 nucleotide sequence: TGTGCCAGCAGCCAAGGGCTAGCGGGAGTCGGGGGGGAGACCCAGTACTTC. Encoded protein: CASSQGLAGVGGETQYF.

This clonotype showed up just a few times. This chain joins TRBV6-1 and TRBJ2-1; 11 bases agree with TRBD2. Germline V gene sequence: CDR1 MNHNS, CDR2 SASEGT. V lost 6 bases and J lost 6; bases outside the gene matches: 7. The CDR3 extends over 15 amino acids. CDR3 nucleotide sequence: TGTGCCAGCAGAGAGATAGCGGGAGGGATCAATGAGCAGTTCTTC. Translation: CASREIAGGINEQFF.

This clonotype has ten or more counts. The rearrangement links TRBV14 to TRBJ1-1; 10 bases align to TRBD1. With 3 bases clipped from V and 4 bases from J, the junction kept 5 bases outside the gene matches. The germline V gene encodes CDR1 SGHDN and CDR2 FVKESK. The CDR3 is 15 residues long. The CDR3, as DNA: TGTGCCAGCAGCCAGGGACAGGGGTTGGGCACTGAAGCTTTCTTT. This codes for CASSQGQGLGTEAFF. Supplemented by reference TRBV14 and TRBJ1-1, the full variable domain reads EAGVTQFPSHSVIEKGQTVTLRCDPISGHDNLYWYRRVMGKEIKFLLHFVKESKQDESGMPNNRFLAERTGGTYSTLKVQPAELEDSGVYFCASSQGQGLGTEAFFGQGTRLTVV.

This clonotype was picked up many times. The chain combines TRBV28 with TRBJ1-6, with 8 bases that match TRBD1. The junction had 9 bases not matched to a gene; V was cut back by 4 bases and J by 7 bases. Germline values: CDR1 MDHEN, CDR2 SYDVKM. The CDR3 contains 16 residues. The CDR3, as DNA: TGTGCCAGCAGTTCCTCAGGGGGCTGGGGGAATTCACCCCTCCACTTT. This encodes CASSSSGGWGNSPLHF. The full variable domain, completed using reference TRBV28 and TRBJ1-6, is DVKVTQSSRYLVKRTGEKVFLECVQDMDHENMFWYRQDPGLGLRLIYFSYDVKMKEKGDIPEGYSVSREKKERFSLILESASTNQTSMYLCASSSSGGWGNSPLHFGNGTRLTVT.

The chain recombines TRBV30 with TRBJ2-3; 7 nucleotides align to TRBD2. The ends lost 0 bases at V and 4 bases at J; junction bases unmatched: 7. CDR3 length: 15 amino acids. CDR1 and CDR2 from the germline V gene are GTSNPN and SVGIG (reference sequence). The CDR3 DNA follows: TGTGCCTGGAGTGTCACGGCTAGCGGTCCAGATACGCAGTATTTT. Protein sequence: CAWSVTASGPDTQYF.

The V call is TRBV20-1, the J call TRBJ2-1; D perhaps matches TRBD1 (6 bases). The germline V gene has CDR1 DFQATT and CDR2 SNEGSKA (reference sequence). The CDR3 spans 13 residues. V was trimmed by 3 bases and J by 3 bases, leaving 9 bases between them. The CDR3 DNA follows: TGCAGTGCTAGTGGGACAAACTACAATGAGCAGTTCTTC. This gives the protein CSASGTNYNEQFF.

The chain joins TRBV4-2 to TRBJ1-2, with D perhaps matching TRBD1 (5 bases). V was cut by 0 bases and J by 4 bases, with 24 bases left in between. The V gene's germline CDR1 is LGHNA and CDR2 YNFKEQ. CDR3 length equals 19 residues. The CDR3 coding sequence is TGTGCCAGCAGCCAAGAATTAAATGTCGATGGGGCCCGGGGCTATGGCTACACCTTC. Its translation: CASSQELNVDGARGYGYTF.

This clonotype was counted many times. The chain is built from TRBV6-1 and TRBJ1-2; TRBD1 agrees at 8 bases. CDR1 and CDR2 (germline): MNHNS, SASEGT. V dropped 0 bases and J dropped 7; count of bases not matched to a gene: 10. The CDR3 is made up of 16 amino acids. The CDR3 sequence is CASSEAGARGPGGYTF. Written as DNA, the CDR3 is TGTGCCAGCAGTGAAGCAGGCGCCAGGGGGCCGGGTGGCTACACCTTC.